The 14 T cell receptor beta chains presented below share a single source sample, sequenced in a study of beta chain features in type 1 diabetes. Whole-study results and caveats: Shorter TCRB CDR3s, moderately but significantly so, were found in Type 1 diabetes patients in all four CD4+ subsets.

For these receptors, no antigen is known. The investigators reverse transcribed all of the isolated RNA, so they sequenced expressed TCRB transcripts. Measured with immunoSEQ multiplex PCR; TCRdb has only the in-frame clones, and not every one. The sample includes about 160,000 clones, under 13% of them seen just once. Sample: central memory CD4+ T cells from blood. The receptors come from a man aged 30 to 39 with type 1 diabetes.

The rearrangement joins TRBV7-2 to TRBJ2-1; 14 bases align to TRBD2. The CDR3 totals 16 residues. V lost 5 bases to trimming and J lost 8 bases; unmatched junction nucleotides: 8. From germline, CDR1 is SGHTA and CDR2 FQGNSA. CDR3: CASSRQRLAGGDEQFF. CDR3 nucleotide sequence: TGTGCCAGCAGCCGCCAACGACTAGCGGGAGGGGATGAGCAGTTCTTC.

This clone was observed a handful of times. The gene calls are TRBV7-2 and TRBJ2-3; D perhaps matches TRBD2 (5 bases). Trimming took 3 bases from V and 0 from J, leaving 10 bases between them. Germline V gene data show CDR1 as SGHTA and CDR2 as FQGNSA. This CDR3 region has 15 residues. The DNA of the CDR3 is TGTGCCAGCAGCTTGGTAGCGTCTAGCACAGATACGCAGTATTTT. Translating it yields CASSLVASSTDTQYF.

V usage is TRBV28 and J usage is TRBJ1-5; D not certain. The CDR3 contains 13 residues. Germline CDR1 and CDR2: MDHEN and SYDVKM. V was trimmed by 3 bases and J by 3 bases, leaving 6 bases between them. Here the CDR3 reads CASSFQINQPQHF. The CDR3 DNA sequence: TGTGCCAGCAGTTTTCAGATCAATCAGCCCCAGCATTTT.

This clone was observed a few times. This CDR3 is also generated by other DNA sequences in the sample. The CDR3 nucleotides are TGTGCCAGCAGCCTAAGGGGACAGGGGGGGGATACGCAGTATTTT. Translated, it gives CASSLRGQGGDTQYF. The chain recombines TRBV7-2 with TRBJ2-3, with 11 bases aligning to TRBD1. The CDR3 totals 15 residues. V was pared by 5 bases and J by 6 bases, with 7 bases of the junction left unmatched. The V gene's germline CDR1 is SGHTA and CDR2 FQGNSA.

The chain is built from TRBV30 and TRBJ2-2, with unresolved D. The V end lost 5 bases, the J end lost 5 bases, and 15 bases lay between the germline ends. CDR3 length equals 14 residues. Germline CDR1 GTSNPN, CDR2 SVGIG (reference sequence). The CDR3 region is CAWLPSDGTGELFF. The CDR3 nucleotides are TGTGCCTGGCTCCCTAGTGACGGTACCGGGGAGCTGTTTTTT. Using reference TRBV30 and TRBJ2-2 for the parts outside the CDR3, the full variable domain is SQTIHQWPATLVQPVGSPLSLECTVEGTSNPNLYWYRQAAGRGLQLLFYSVGIGQISSEVPQNLSASRPQDRQFILSSKKLLLSDSGFYLCAWLPSDGTGELFFGEGSRLTVL.

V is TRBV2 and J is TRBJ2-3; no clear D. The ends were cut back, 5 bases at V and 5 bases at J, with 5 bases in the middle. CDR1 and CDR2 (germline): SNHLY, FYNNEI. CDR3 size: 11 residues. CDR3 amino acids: CASSILDTQYF. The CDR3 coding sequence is TGTGCCAGCAGTATACTAGATACGCAGTATTTT.

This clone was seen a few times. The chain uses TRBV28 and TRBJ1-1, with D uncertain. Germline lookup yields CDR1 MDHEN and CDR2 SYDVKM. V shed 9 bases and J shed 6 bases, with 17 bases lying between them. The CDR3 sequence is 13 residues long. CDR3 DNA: TGTGCCAGTGTCCCTACATGGAGCGCTGAAGCTTTCTTT. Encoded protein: CASVPTWSAEAFF.

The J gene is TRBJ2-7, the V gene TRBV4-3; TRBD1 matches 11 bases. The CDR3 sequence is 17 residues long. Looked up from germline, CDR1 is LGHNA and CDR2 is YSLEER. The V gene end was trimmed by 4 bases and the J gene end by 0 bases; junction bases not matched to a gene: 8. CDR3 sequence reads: CASSLRIGTGGSYEQYF. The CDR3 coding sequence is TGCGCCAGCAGCCTAAGAATAGGGACAGGGGGCTCCTACGAGCAGTACTTC.

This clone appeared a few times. The CDR3 here is CASSLSRVGGAYSNQPQHF. The CDR3 coding sequence is TGTGCCAGCAGCTTATCGCGGGTGGGGGGGGCCTATAGCAATCAGCCCCAGCATTTT. V usage is TRBV11-2 and J usage is TRBJ1-5; D possibly corresponds to TRBD1 (6 bases). Germline V gene data show CDR1 as SGHAT and CDR2 as FQNNGV. V shed 2 bases and J shed 0 bases, with 20 bases lying between them. The CDR3 is 19 residues long.

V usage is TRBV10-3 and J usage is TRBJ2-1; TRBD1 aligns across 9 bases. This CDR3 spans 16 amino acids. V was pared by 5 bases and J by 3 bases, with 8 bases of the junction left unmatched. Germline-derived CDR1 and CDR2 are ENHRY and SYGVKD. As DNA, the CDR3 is TGTGCCATCAGTCAAAACGACAGGGGGGACTACAATGAGCAGTTCTTC. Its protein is CAISQNDRGDYNEQFF.

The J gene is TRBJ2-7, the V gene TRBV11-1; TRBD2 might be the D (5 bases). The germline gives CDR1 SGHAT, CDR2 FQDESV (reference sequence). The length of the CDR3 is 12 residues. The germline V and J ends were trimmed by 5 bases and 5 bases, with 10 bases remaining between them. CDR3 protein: CASSQRDDEQYF. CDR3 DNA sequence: TGTGCCAGCAGCCAACGGGATGACGAGCAGTACTTC.

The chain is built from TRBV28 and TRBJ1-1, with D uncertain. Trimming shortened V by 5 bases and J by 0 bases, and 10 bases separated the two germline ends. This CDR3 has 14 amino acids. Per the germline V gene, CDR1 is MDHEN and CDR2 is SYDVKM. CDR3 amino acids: CASSGAVMNTEAFF. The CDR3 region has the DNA TGTGCCAGCAGTGGCGCGGTCATGAACACTGAAGCTTTCTTT.

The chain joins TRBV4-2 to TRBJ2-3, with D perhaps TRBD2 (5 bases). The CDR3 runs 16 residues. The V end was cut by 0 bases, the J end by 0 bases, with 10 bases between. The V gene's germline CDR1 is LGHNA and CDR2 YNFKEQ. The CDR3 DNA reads TGTGCCAGCAGCCAAGAAGGCGGGCCTAGCACAGATACGCAGTATTTT. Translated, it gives CASSQEGGPSTDTQYF.

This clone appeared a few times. This CDR3 is CASSKEREYEQFF. The CDR3 nucleotides read TGTGCCAGCAGTAAGGAGCGGGAGTATGAGCAGTTCTTC. The chain links TRBV2 to TRBJ2-1, with 8 bases fitting TRBD2. This CDR3 region has 13 residues. Trimming took 5 bases from V and 8 from J; bases not matched to a gene: 5. Germline-derived CDR1 and CDR2 are SNHLY and FYNNEI.